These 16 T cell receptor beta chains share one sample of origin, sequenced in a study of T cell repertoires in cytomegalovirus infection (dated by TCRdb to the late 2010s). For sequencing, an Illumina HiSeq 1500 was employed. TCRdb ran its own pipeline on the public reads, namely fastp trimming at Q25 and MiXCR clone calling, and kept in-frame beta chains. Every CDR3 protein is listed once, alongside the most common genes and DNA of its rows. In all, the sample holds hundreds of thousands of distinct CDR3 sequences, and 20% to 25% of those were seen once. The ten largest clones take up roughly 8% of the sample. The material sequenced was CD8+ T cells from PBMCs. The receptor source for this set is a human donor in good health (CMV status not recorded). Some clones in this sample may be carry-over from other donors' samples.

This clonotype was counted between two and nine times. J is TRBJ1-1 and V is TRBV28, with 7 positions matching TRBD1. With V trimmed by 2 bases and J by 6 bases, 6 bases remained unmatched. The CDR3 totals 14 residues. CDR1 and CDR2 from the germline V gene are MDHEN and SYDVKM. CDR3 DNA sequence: TGTGCCAGCAGTTTAGCAGGGGGTGTAGCTGAAGCTTTCTTT. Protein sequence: CASSLAGGVAEAFF.

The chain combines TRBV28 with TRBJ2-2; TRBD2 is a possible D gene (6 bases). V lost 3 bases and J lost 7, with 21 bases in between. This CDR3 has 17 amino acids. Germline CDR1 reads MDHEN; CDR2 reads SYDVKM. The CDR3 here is CASSLRGLVRENGELFF. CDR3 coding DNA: TGTGCCAGCAGTTTGAGGGGTTTAGTTCGGGAGAACGGGGAGCTGTTTTTT.

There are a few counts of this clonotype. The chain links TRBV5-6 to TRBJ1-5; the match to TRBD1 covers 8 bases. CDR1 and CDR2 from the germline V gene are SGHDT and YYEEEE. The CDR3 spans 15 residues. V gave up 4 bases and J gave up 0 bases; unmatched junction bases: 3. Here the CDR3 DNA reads TGTGCCAGCAGCGGACAGGGACATAGCAATCAGCCCCAGCATTTT. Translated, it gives CASSGQGHSNQPQHF.

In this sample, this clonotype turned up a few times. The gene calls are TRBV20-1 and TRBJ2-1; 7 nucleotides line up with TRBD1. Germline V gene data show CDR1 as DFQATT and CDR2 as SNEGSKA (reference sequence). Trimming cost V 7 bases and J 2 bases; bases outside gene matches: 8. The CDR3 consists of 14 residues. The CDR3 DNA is TGCAGTGTCCCATTGGGACAGACCTACAATGAGCAGTTCTTC. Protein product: CSVPLGQTYNEQFF.

Here the CDR3 reads CASSASLNTEAFF. The CDR3 DNA sequence: TGTGCCAGCAGCGCCTCACTGAACACTGAAGCTTTCTTT. This chain links TRBV7-3 with TRBJ1-1; D uncertain. Trimming left V 5 bases short and J 0 bases short, with 7 bases between. CDR1 and CDR2 from the germline V gene are SGHTA and FQGTGA. The CDR3 runs to 13 residues.

In nucleotides, the CDR3 is TGTGCCAGCAGTGGACCCGGGACTAACTCCTACGAGCAGTACGTC. It is translated as CASSGPGTNSYEQYV. This rearrangement joins TRBV6-6 to TRBJ2-7, with TRBD2 identical over 7 bases. The CDR3 runs to 15 residues. V shed 5 bases, J shed 0 bases, and the junction held 7 bases outside the gene matches. Germline V CDR1 and CDR2: MNHNY, SVGAGI (reference sequence).

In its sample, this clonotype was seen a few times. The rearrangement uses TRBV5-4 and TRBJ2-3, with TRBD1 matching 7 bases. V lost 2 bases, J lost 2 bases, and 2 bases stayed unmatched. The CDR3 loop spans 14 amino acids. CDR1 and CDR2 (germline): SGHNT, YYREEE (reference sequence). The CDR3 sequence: CASSFGTATDTQYF. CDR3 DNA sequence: TGTGCCAGCAGCTTCGGGACAGCCACAGATACGCAGTATTTT.

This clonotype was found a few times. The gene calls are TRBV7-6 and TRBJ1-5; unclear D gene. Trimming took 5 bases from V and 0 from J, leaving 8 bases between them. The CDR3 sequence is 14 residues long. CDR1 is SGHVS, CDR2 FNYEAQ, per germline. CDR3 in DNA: TGTGCCAGCAGCGGAGGAGTTAGCAATCAGCCCCAGCATTTT. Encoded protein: CASSGGVSNQPQHF. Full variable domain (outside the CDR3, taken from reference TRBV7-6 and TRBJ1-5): GAGVSQSPRYKVTKRGQDVALRCDPISGHVSLYWYRQALGQGPEFLTYFNYEAQQDKSGLPNDRFSAERPEGSISTLTIQRTEQRDSAMYRCASSGGVSNQPQHFGDGTRLSIL.

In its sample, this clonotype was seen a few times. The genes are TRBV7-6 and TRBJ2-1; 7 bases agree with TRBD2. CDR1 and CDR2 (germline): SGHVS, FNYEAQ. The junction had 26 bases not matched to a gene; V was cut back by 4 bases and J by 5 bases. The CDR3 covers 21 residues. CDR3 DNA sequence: TGTGCCAGCAGCTCCGAGGCAATAACGGGGGGTCCCTTAGGTCATCACAATGAGCAGTTCTTC. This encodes CASSSEAITGGPLGHHNEQFF.

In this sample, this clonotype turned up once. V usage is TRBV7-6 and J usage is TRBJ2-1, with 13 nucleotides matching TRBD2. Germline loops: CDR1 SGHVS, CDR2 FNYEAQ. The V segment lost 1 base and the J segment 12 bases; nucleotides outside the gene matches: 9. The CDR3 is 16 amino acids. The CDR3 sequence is CASSLGGLAGEDGQFF. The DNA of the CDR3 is TGTGCCAGCAGCTTAGGTGGACTAGCGGGGGAAGATGGGCAGTTCTTC.

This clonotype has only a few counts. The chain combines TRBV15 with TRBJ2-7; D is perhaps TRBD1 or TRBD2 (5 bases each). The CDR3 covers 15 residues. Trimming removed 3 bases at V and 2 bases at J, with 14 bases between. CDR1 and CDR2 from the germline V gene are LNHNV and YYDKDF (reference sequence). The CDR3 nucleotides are TGTGCCACCAGCAGGGACCGGGACGGAGCCTACGAGCAGTACTTC. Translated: CATSRDRDGAYEQYF.

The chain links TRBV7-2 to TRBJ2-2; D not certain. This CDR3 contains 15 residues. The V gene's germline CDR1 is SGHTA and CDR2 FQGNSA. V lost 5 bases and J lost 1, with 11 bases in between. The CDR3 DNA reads TGTGCCAGCAGCGATCAGGCCTGGAACACCGGGGAGCTGTTTTTT. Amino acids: CASSDQAWNTGELFF.

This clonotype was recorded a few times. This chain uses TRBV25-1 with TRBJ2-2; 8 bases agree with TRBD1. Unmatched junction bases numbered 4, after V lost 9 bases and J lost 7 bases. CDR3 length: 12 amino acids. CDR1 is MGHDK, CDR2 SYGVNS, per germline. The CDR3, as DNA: TGTGCCAGTCAGGGGGCGGGCGGGGAGCTGTTTTTT. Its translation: CASQGAGGELFF. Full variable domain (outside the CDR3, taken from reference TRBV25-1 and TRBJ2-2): EADIYQTPRYLVIGTGKKITLECSQTMGHDKMYWYQQDPGMELHLIHYSYGVNSTEKGDLSSESTVSRIRTEHFPLTLESARPSHTSQYLCASQGAGGELFFGEGSRLTVL.

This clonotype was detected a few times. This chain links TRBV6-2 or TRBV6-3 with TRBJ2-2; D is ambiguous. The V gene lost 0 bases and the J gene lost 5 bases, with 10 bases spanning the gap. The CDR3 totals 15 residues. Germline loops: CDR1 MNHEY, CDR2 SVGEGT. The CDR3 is CASSYSLLGTGELFF. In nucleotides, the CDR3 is TGTGCCAGCAGTTACTCATTGTTAGGGACCGGGGAGCTGTTTTTT.

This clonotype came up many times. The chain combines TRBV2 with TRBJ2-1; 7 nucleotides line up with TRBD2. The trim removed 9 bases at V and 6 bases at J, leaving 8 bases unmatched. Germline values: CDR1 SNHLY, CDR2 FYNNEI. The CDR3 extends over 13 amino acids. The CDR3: CASTSEVLNEQFF. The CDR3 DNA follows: TGTGCCAGTACTAGCGAAGTACTCAATGAGCAGTTCTTC.

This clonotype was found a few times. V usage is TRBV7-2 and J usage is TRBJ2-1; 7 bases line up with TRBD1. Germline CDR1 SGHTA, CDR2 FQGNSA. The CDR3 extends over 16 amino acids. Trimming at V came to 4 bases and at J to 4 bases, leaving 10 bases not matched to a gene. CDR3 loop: CASSSLKGATYNEQFF. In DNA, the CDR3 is TGTGCCAGCAGCTCCCTAAAGGGGGCCACTTACAATGAGCAGTTCTTC.